Following are 18 T cell receptor beta chains from one sample sequenced in a study of T cell changes during pregnancy in multiple sclerosis. Here immunoSEQ multiplex PCR was the method, and the copy in TCRdb shows in-frame clones only, minus some. The table records approximately 40,000 clones, 88% of them present only once. The sample consisted of CD4+ T cells from peripheral blood mononuclear cells, taken in the second trimester of pregnancy. These receptors all stem from a female donor with multiple sclerosis, enrolled in a pregnancy study.

The chain uses TRBV19 and TRBJ1-2; no clear D. Germline V gene sequence: CDR1 LNHDA, CDR2 SQIVND (reference sequence). Deletions cut 1 base from V and 1 base from J, with 10 bases between. This CDR3 has 15 amino acids. The CDR3 DNA reads as TGTGCCAGTAGTATAGTCGGCACAGTTAACTATGGCTACACCTTC. Translated: CASSIVGTVNYGYTF.

The CDR3 reads CAIIDKRTSYEQYF. Written as DNA, the CDR3 is TGTGCCATCATAGATAAGCGGACTTCCTACGAGCAGTACTTC. The chain combines TRBV28 with TRBJ2-7; D is possibly TRBD2 (5 bases). The CDR3 spans 14 residues. Germline-derived CDR1 and CDR2 are MDHEN and SYDVKM. Between the trimmed V and J ends, which lost 10 bases and 1 base, there was a span of 17 bases.

This sequence joins TRBV28 and TRBJ2-3; 11 bases agree with TRBD2. Germline V gene data show CDR1 as MDHEN and CDR2 as SYDVKM. This CDR3 region has 17 residues. The junction had 10 bases not matched to a gene; V was cut back by 4 bases and J by 4 bases. The DNA for the CDR3 is TGTGCCAGCAGTTATTCAATAGCGGGAGGGTTGGCAGATACGCAGTATTTT. This gives the protein CASSYSIAGGLADTQYF.

The chain couples TRBV25-1 to TRBJ2-7; 9 positions match TRBD1. Germline trimming cut 2 bases from V and 0 bases from J; bases unmatched to any gene: 8. CDR1 MGHDK and CDR2 SYGVNS come from the germline V gene. The length of the CDR3 is 17 residues. Here the CDR3 DNA reads TGTGCCAGCAGTGAAAGGGACAGGGCAGGGAGCTCCTACGAGCAGTACTTC. Protein sequence: CASSERDRAGSSYEQYF.

CDR3 sequence: CASSLQGGSYEQYF. Here the CDR3 DNA reads TGTGCCAGCAGCTTACAGGGAGGCTCCTACGAGCAGTACTTC. The V and J genes are TRBV7-8 and TRBJ2-7; D possibly corresponds to TRBD2 (6 bases). The ends were cut back, 2 bases at V and 0 bases at J, with 8 bases in the middle. The CDR3 has 14 amino acids. From germline, CDR1 is SGHVS and CDR2 FQNEAQ.

The chain couples TRBV5-1 to TRBJ1-1; D not resolved. The CDR3 sequence is 13 residues long. Looked up from germline, CDR1 is SGHRS and CDR2 is YFSETQ. V lost 0 bases, J lost 2 bases, and 5 bases lay in between. CDR3 sequence: CASSLVRNTEAFF. The CDR3 DNA reads as TGCGCCAGCAGCTTGGTGAGAAACACTGAAGCTTTCTTT.

This clone appeared once. The chain combines TRBV27 with TRBJ2-7, with 8 bases aligning to TRBD1. Per the germline V gene, CDR1 is MNHEY and CDR2 is SMNVEV (reference sequence). J was trimmed by 2 bases and V by 1 base; bases with no gene match: 4. This CDR3 has 15 amino acids. The CDR3: CASSLWGTGPYEQYF. DNA for the CDR3: TGTGCCAGCAGTTTATGGGGGACAGGCCCCTACGAGCAGTACTTC.

The chain employs TRBV30 and TRBJ2-5; TRBD1 is a possible D gene (6 bases). Trimming cost V 0 bases and J 2 bases, with 10 bases left between them. The CDR3 is 14 residues long. Germline V CDR1 and CDR2: GTSNPN, SVGIG (reference sequence). The CDR3 coding sequence is TGTGCCTGGAGTGTTGGTACAGGGCAAGAGACCCAGTACTTC. Its protein is CAWSVGTGQETQYF.

The rearrangement joins TRBV7-8 to TRBJ2-2; 13 bases are a match to TRBD2. V gave up 1 base and J gave up 4 bases; unmatched junction bases: 0. The length of the CDR3 is 16 residues. CDR1 is SGHVS, CDR2 FQNEAQ, per germline. CDR3 sequence (DNA): TGTGCCAGCAGCTTAGGACTAGCGGGAGGCACCGGGGAGCTGTTTTTT. It specifies CASSLGLAGGTGELFF.

The rearrangement uses TRBV4-3 and TRBJ2-5; 7 bases line up with TRBD2. Unmatched junction bases numbered 20, after V lost 0 bases and J lost 4 bases. Germline V CDR1 and CDR2: LGHNA, YSLEER. This CDR3 region has 20 residues. The CDR3 DNA reads as TGCGCCAGCAGCCAAGATTGGCGGACTAGAGGGTGGCTTGTGGGAGAGACCCAGTACTTC. This gives the protein CASSQDWRTRGWLVGETQYF.

This clone was seen once. V usage is TRBV4-3 and J usage is TRBJ2-3; D is unclear. From germline, CDR1 is LGHNA and CDR2 YSLEER. Trimming left V 7 bases short and J 1 base short, with 12 bases between. The CDR3 extends over 14 amino acids. CDR3 DNA sequence: TGCGCCAGCACCTCCGGAGTTGGCACAGATACGCAGTATTTT. This translates into CASTSGVGTDTQYF.

V gene TRBV5-1 combines with J gene TRBJ2-2; 8 bases line up with TRBD2. Germline V CDR1 and CDR2: SGHRS, YFSETQ. This CDR3 spans 15 amino acids. V shed 2 bases, J shed 4 bases, and the junction held 4 bases outside the gene matches. This chain's CDR3 is CASSLAGVSTGELFF. The CDR3 DNA reads as TGCGCCAGCAGCTTAGCGGGAGTTAGCACCGGGGAGCTGTTTTTT.

The J gene is TRBJ2-7, the V gene TRBV5-1; 7 bases align to TRBD2. Trimming cost V 0 bases and J 9 bases; bases outside gene matches: 15. Germline-derived CDR1 and CDR2 are SGHRS and YFSETQ. This CDR3 has 16 amino acids. CDR3 loop: CASSLAAGLLSGGQYF. The CDR3 bases are TGCGCCAGCAGCTTGGCCGCGGGACTACTATCCGGGGGGCAGTACTTC.

The gene calls are TRBV5-1 and TRBJ2-2; TRBD1 might be the D (5 bases). The CDR3 loop spans 15 amino acids. Trimming cost V 1 base and J 3 bases, with 10 bases left between them. CDR1 and CDR2 from the germline V gene are SGHRS and YFSETQ. CDR3 sequence reads: CASSLTTGYTGELFF. As DNA, the CDR3 is TGCGCCAGCAGCTTGACCACAGGATACACCGGGGAGCTGTTTTTT.

J is TRBJ2-7 and V is TRBV5-6; D possibly corresponds to TRBD1 (7 bases). V lost 0 bases and J lost 0, with 10 bases in between. Germline V CDR1 and CDR2: SGHDT, YYEEEE. The CDR3 runs 15 residues. DNA of the CDR3: TGTGCCAGCAGCTTGGGCGGGACAGCCTCCTACGAGCAGTACTTC. This translates into CASSLGGTASYEQYF.

This sequence joins TRBV14 and TRBJ2-1; the match to TRBD2 covers 14 bases. CDR1 SGHDN and CDR2 FVKESK come from the germline V gene. CDR3 length equals 17 residues. V was pared by 3 bases and J by 5 bases, with 6 bases of the junction left unmatched. CDR3 DNA: TGTGCCAGCAGCCATCGACTAGCGGGAGGGCCGAACAATGAGCAGTTCTTC. Residues: CASSHRLAGGPNNEQFF. Filled out from reference TRBV14 and TRBJ2-1, the complete variable domain reads EAGVTQFPSHSVIEKGQTVTLRCDPISGHDNLYWYRRVMGKEIKFLLHFVKESKQDESGMPNNRFLAERTGGTYSTLKVQPAELEDSGVYFCASSHRLAGGPNNEQFFGPGTRLTVL.

The V call is TRBV7-2, the J call TRBJ2-7; the match to TRBD2 covers 15 bases. V lost 4 bases and J lost 2; bases outside the gene matches: 6. The CDR3 covers 17 residues. Germline assignment: CDR1 SGHTA and CDR2 FQGNSA. The CDR3 protein is CASSSGTSGRNAYEQYF. DNA for the CDR3: TGTGCCAGCAGCTCCGGGACTAGCGGGAGGAACGCCTACGAGCAGTACTTC.

The J gene is TRBJ2-5, the V gene TRBV5-1; TRBD2 aligns across 9 bases. Per the germline V gene, CDR1 is SGHRS and CDR2 is YFSETQ. With 4 bases clipped from V and 4 bases from J, the junction kept 20 bases outside the gene matches. This CDR3 spans 19 amino acids. The chain's CDR3 is CASSPKPGLAVGSGETQYF. In DNA form, the CDR3 reads TGCGCCAGCAGCCCGAAACCGGGACTAGCAGTGGGTTCCGGAGAGACCCAGTACTTC.